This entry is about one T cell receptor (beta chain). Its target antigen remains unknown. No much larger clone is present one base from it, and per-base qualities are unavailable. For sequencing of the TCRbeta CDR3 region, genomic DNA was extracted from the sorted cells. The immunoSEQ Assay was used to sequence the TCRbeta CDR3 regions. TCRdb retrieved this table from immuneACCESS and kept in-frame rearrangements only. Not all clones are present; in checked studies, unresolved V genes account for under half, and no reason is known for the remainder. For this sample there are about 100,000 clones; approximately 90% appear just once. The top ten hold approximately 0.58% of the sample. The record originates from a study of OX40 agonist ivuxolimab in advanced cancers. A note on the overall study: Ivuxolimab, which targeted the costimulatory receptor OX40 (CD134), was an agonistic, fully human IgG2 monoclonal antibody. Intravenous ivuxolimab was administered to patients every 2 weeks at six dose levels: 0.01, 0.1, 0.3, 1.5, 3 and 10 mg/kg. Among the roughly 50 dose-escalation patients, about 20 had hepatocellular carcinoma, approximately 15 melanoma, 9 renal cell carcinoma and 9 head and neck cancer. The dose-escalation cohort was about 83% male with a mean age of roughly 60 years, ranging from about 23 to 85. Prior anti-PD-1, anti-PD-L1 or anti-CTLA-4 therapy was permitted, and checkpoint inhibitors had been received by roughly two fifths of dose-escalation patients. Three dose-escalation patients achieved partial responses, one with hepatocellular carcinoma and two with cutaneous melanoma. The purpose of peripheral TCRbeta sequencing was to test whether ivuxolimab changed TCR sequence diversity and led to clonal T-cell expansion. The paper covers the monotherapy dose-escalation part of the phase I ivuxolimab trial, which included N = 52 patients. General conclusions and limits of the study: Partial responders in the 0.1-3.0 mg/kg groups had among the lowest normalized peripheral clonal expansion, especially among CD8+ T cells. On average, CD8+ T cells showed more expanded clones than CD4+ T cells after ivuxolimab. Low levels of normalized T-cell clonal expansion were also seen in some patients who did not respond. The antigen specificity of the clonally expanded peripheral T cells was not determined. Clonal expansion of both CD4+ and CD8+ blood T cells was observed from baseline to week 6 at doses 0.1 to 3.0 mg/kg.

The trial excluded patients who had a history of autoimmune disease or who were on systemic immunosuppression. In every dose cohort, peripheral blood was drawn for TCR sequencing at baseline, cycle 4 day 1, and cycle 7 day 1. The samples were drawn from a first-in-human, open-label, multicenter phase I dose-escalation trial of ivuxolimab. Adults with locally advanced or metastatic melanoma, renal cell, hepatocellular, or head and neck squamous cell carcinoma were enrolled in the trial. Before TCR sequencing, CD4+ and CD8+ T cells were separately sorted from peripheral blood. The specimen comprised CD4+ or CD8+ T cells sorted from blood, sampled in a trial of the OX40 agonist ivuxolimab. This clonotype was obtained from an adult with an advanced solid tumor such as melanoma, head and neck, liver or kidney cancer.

The bases read TGCGCCAGCAGCACCGCCGCGGGGGGTCCCGGGGAGCTGTTTTTT. The encoded protein is CASSTAAGGPGELFF. Rearrangement joined TRBV5-1 to TRBJ2-2, and TRBD2 matches 8 of the central bases. Trimming accounts for 4 bases at V and 6 bases at J, while the number of junction bases matched to no gene is 8. Based on the germline V gene, the CDR1 and CDR2 sequences are SGHRS and YFSETQ. Counted from cysteine to phenylalanine, this CDR3 has 15 amino acids. Only CDR3 DNA remains: 45 bases, in frame from the first base.